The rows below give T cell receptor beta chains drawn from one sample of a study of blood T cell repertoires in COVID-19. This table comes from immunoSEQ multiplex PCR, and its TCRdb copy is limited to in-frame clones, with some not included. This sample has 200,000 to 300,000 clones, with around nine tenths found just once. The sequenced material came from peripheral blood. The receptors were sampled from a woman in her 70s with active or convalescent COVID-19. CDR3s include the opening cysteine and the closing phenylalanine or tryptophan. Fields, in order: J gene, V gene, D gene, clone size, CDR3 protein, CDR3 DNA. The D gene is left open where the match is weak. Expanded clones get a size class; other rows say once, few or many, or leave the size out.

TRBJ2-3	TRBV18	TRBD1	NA	CASSPQGAGTDTQYF	TGTGCCAGCTCACCACAGGGGGCGGGCACAGATACGCAGTATTTT
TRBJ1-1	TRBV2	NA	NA	CASSEQGGTEAFF	TGTGCCAGCAGCGAACAGGGAGGCACTGAAGCTTTCTTT
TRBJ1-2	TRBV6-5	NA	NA	CASSLQTGLYGYTF	TGTGCCAGCAGTCTACAGACAGGACTTTATGGCTACACCTTC
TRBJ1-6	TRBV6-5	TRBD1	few	CASSYRGRNSPLHF	TGTGCCAGCAGTTACAGGGGGCGGAATTCACCCCTCCACTTT
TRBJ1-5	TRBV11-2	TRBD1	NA	CASSLLTGGITSNQPQHF	TGTGCCAGCAGCCTATTAACAGGGGGTATAACAAGCAATCAGCCCCAGCATTTT
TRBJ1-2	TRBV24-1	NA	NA	CATSDPGGWGYTF	TGTGCCACCAGTGATCCTGGCGGTTGGGGCTACACCTTC
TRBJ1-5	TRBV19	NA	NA	CASSIAQGHRDQPQHF	TGTGCCAGTAGTATAGCCCAGGGGCATCGGGATCAGCCCCAGCATTTT
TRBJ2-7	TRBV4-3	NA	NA	CASSQNKDGGQYF	TGCGCCAGCAGCCAAAACAAGGACGGGGGGCAGTACTTC
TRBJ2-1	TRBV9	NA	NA	CASSVAEGGSYNEQFF	TGTGCCAGCAGCGTAGCTGAAGGGGGCTCCTACAATGAGCAGTTCTTC
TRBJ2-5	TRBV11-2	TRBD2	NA	CASSYRLAGGEETQYF	TGTGCCAGCAGTTATCGACTAGCGGGGGGGGAAGAGACCCAGTACTTC
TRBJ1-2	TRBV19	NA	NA	CASSMRAAEGYTF	TGTGCCAGTAGTATGAGAGCCGCGGAGGGCTACACCTTC
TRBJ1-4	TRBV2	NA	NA	CASSEQGDFNEKLFF	TGTGCCAGCAGTGAACAGGGCGACTTTAATGAAAAACTGTTTTTT
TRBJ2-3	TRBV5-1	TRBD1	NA	CASSLAGQGTDTQYF	TGCGCCAGCAGCTTGGCCGGACAGGGTACAGATACGCAGTATTTT
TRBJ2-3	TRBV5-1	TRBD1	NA	CASSTGAPDTQYF	TGCGCCAGCTCGACAGGGGCCCCAGATACGCAGTATTTT